This TCR beta chain was sequenced in a study of vaccination and CD4 T cells after COVID-19. Across the whole study: Two of the convalescents were Hispanic, and convalescents were six males and four females.

The sample's treatment: roughly 11-day PBMC culture with coronavirus spike peptide pools or control peptides (ViraFEST assay). Details on this clonotype: Its antigen is unknown.

Oncomine TCR Beta short-read sequencing was applied to DNA from cultured CD4+ T cells. Each CDR3 protein gets one entry after TCRdb re-called the PCR reads with MiXCR. The top ten clones hold about 10% of a sample with about 15,000 distinct CDR3 sequences, 40% to 60% of them seen once. Germline CDR1 is SEHNR and CDR2 is FQNEAQ (reference sequence). With 3 bases removed from V and 13 bases from J, the gap between germline ends came to 23 bases. The CDR3 loop spans 15 amino acids. This TCR was sampled from a human donor who had recovered from COVID-19. The rearrangement links TRBV7-9 to TRBJ2-3, with D unclear. Sequencing was performed on CD4+ T cells from blood, cultured in vitro, taken before SARS-CoV-2 vaccination. Written as DNA, the CDR3 is TGTGCCAGCAGCTTTAGCCCGGTAACCCGCACTTACAAGTATTTT. It codes for CASSFSPVTRTYKYF.